These T cell receptor beta chains were read from a single sample in a study of cytomegalovirus exposure and HLA in healthy donors. TCRdb's copy holds only in-frame clones and misses some; the assay was immunoSEQ multiplex PCR. This table has almost 200,000 clones, 79% appearing once. Sequenced input: PBMCs. These receptors were taken from a woman in her twenties or thirties in good health and CMV-seropositive. Both conserved end residues are part of each CDR3. The D gene is left open where the match is weak. Expanded clones are given a class, and other clones once, few, many or no size at all.

d_gene	v_gene	abundance	j_gene	CDR3nt	CDR3aa
TRBD2	TRBV7-8	NA	TRBJ2-7	TGTGCCAGCAGCCTAGCGACTAGCGGGCGCGACGAGCAGTACTTC	CASSLATSGRDEQYF
TRBD1	TRBV27	once	TRBJ1-1	TGTGCCAGCAGTTTATCACAGGGGCTGAACACTGAAGCTTTCTTT	CASSLSQGLNTEAFF
NA	TRBV19	NA	TRBJ1-5	TGTGCCAGTAACAGGGTCGCGCAGCCCCAGCATTTT	CASNRVAQPQHF
NA	TRBV6-5	NA	TRBJ1-1	TGTGCCAGCAGTGTGGGACGAGGGGGCACTGAAGCTTTCTTT	CASSVGRGGTEAFF
NA	TRBV11-2	NA	TRBJ2-1	TGTGCCAGCAGCTTAGGCGGGCCAGAGGCCATCTCCTACAATGAGCAGTTCTTC	CASSLGGPEAISYNEQFF
NA	TRBV9	NA	TRBJ2-7	TGTGCCAGCAGCGTAAGGGTTAGCGCCGACGAGCAGTACTTC	CASSVRVSADEQYF
TRBD2	TRBV5-1	NA	TRBJ2-1	TGCGCCAGCAGCCCGGGACTAGCGGGAGAGTTAAGAGATGAGCAGTTCTTC	CASSPGLAGELRDEQFF
TRBD1	TRBV4-2	NA	TRBJ1-2	TGTGCCAGCAGCCAAGTTAAGGGACAGGGGGACTATGGCTACACCTTC	CASSQVKGQGDYGYTF
NA	TRBV19	NA	TRBJ2-7	TGTGCCAGTAGTATAGGAAAGGGGGTAAGCTCCTACGAGCAGTACTTC	CASSIGKGVSSYEQYF
NA	TRBV7-9	NA	TRBJ1-2	TGTGCCAGCAGCGGTCCGGGGGATGGCTACACCTTC	CASSGPGDGYTF
NA	TRBV9	NA	TRBJ1-3	TGTGCCAGCAGCGAGGCGGCCCCTGGAAACACCATATATTTT	CASSEAAPGNTIYF
TRBD1	TRBV7-8	few	TRBJ1-4	TGTGCCAGCAGCCCCCTACAGGGGGCGAGGGAAAAACTGTTTTTT	CASSPLQGAREKLFF
TRBD1	TRBV5-1	once	TRBJ1-2	TGCGCCAGCAGCGGGCACCTCAGGGGGACTAACTATGGCTACACCTTC	CASSGHLRGTNYGYTF
NA	TRBV5-6	NA	TRBJ2-1	TGTGCCAGCAGCTTGAAACTAGTGTTTGTCGATGAGCAGTTCTTC	CASSLKLVFVDEQFF
NA	TRBV30	NA	TRBJ2-3	TGTGCCTGGAGTGTTGGAGGCACCACAGATACGCAGTATTTT	CAWSVGGTTDTQYF
NA	TRBV30	NA	TRBJ1-1	TGTGCCTGGGAGACAGTTATTGAAGCTTTCTTT	CAWETVIEAFF
NA	TRBV5-1	few	TRBJ2-6	TGCGCCAGCGGGGCTGCTGGGGCCAACGTCCTGACTTTC	CASGAAGANVLTF
NA	TRBV4-1	NA	TRBJ1-1	TGCGCCAGCATGGATGCGCCGAGAGGGACTGAAGCTTTCTTT	CASMDAPRGTEAFF
NA	TRBV29-1	NA	TRBJ2-3	TGCAGCGTACCCTCTCAGACAGATACGCAGTATTTT	CSVPSQTDTQYF
TRBD2	TRBV10-3	NA	TRBJ2-3	TGTGCCATCAGTGAGTCGATAGGTCTAGCGGGGGCACAAGATACGCAGTATTTT	CAISESIGLAGAQDTQYF
NA	TRBV7-9	NA	TRBJ1-1	TGTTCCAGCAGCTCAGGCAACACTGAAGCTTTCTTT	CSSSSGNTEAFF
NA	TRBV9	once	TRBJ1-4	TGTGCCAGCAGCGTAAGCGCAGGGGCGGCTAATGAAAAACTGTTTTTT	CASSVSAGAANEKLFF
NA	TRBV5-1	NA	TRBJ2-7	TGCGCCAGCGGCCGGGACTTAGGGCACGAGCAGTACTTC	CASGRDLGHEQYF
NA	TRBV5-4	few	TRBJ2-7	TGTGCCAGCAGCTCCAGGGTTTCCCCCTACGAGCAGTACTTC	CASSSRVSPYEQYF
TRBD2	TRBV10-2	NA	TRBJ2-7	TGCGCCAGCAGTGAGTGGGGCGGGAGTAGTGGAGAGCAGTACTTC	CASSEWGGSSGEQYF
NA	TRBV5-1	NA	TRBJ1-2	TGCGCCAGCAGCTTGGTACGTGAGGGGGTAGATGGCTACACCTTC	CASSLVREGVDGYTF
TRBD2	TRBV9	NA	TRBJ2-1	TGTGCCAGCAGCGCTACTAGCGAGCCCCATGGTGAGCAGTTCTTC	CASSATSEPHGEQFF
TRBD2	TRBV7-9	NA	TRBJ2-7	TGTGCCAGCAGACCGACTAGCGGGGACCTCTACGAGCAGTACTTC	CASRPTSGDLYEQYF
TRBD2	TRBV11-3	NA	TRBJ2-7	TGTGCCAGCAGCACAAGCTCAGGACTAGCGGGAGGAGAGCAGTACTTC	CASSTSSGLAGGEQYF
TRBD1	TRBV7-9	NA	TRBJ2-7	TGTGCCAGCAGCCACTTGGACAGGGAGGAGGACGAGCAGTACTTC	CASSHLDREEDEQYF
TRBD2	TRBV2	NA	TRBJ2-5	TGTGCCAGCAGTGAAAGGACTGGGACTAGCGCCCCGCGGACCCAGTACTTC	CASSERTGTSAPRTQYF
TRBD1	TRBV28	NA	TRBJ1-5	TGTGCCAGCATCTCGGGGACAGGGGGTAAGGCCCAGCATTTT	CASISGTGGKAQHF
TRBD1	TRBV4-3	NA	TRBJ2-7	TGCGCCAGCAGCCGAGAATTCGGGACAGGGTACGAGCAGTACTTC	CASSREFGTGYEQYF
TRBD2	TRBV10-2	NA	TRBJ2-1	TGCGCCAGCGGGACTAGCTCCTACAATGAGCAGTTCTTC	CASGTSSYNEQFF
TRBD2	TRBV19	NA	TRBJ2-2	TGTGCCAGCGCCCACTCAGGACTAGCGGCCTCGACGGAGCTGTTTTTT	CASAHSGLAASTELFF
NA	TRBV19	once	TRBJ2-3	TGTGCCAGTAGCCAGGGCTTAGCTCGCACAGATACGCAGTATTTT	CASSQGLARTDTQYF
NA	TRBV4-3	NA	TRBJ2-7	TGCGCCAGCAGCCAAGATCGCCGGTCAGGGGAGCAGTACTTC	CASSQDRRSGEQYF
TRBD1	TRBV5-6	NA	TRBJ1-6	TGTGCCAGCAGCCGGGACAGGGAATATTCACCCCTCCACTTT	CASSRDREYSPLHF
NA	TRBV4-1	NA	TRBJ2-5	TGCGCCAGCAGCCAAGATGGGAGAGCTGGGTGGGAGACCCAGTACTTC	CASSQDGRAGWETQYF
NA	TRBV7-9	NA	TRBJ1-1	TGTGCCAGCAGCTTCCCCGCGGCAGTGATGAACACTGAAGCTTTCTTT	CASSFPAAVMNTEAFF
NA	TRBV6-1	NA	TRBJ1-1	TGTGCCAGCAGTGTGGAGGAGAACACTGAAGCTTTCTTT	CASSVEENTEAFF
NA	TRBV4-1	NA	TRBJ1-5	TGCGCCAGCAGCCAAGTGAAAGGGAGATTGGGTCAGCCCCAGCATTTT	CASSQVKGRLGQPQHF
TRBD1	TRBV5-1	NA	TRBJ2-7	TGCGCCAGCAGCCTTGCCCCCCCGGACAGGTTGACCCACGAGCAGTACTTC	CASSLAPPDRLTHEQYF
TRBD1	TRBV5-1	NA	TRBJ1-6	TGCGCCAGCAGCTCACAGGGGACCGAATCACCCCTCCACTTT	CASSSQGTESPLHF
NA	TRBV5-5	few	TRBJ2-1	TGTGCCAGCAGCCCTGAGTCACTCAGAGGTGGCAATGAGCAGTTCTTC	CASSPESLRGGNEQFF
TRBD2	TRBV5-4	NA	TRBJ2-3	TGTGCCAGCAGCTTGCGAGGACTAGCGGACACAGATACGCAGTATTTT	CASSLRGLADTDTQYF
TRBD2	TRBV6-5	few	TRBJ2-7	TGTGCCAGCAGTCCACTAGCGGGAGTTGCCTACGAGCAGTACTTC	CASSPLAGVAYEQYF